Below are 13 T cell receptor beta chains sequenced from a single sample in a study of regulatory T cells in long-lasting Graves disease. Time point denoted: newly diagnosed GD, antithyroid drugs for less than 3 months. Construction of the TCR library relied on RNA isolated from PBMCs. Relying on iRepertoire HTBI primers and Arm-PCR of CDR3 regions, the team built TCR beta libraries. TCRdb reprocessed the multiplex PCR reads via MiXCR and lists one record per CDR3 protein. Seen here are hundreds of thousands of distinct CDR3 sequences, about 16% observed once, and the top ten hold more than 20%. These data were also filed under a second study, of T cells in Graves' hyperthyroidism and ophthalmopathy.

Sequencing was performed on peripheral blood mononuclear cells (PBMCs), taken at new diagnosis, from a patient treated with antithyroid drugs. The receptor set was obtained from a woman between 40 and 65 years old with Graves disease.

The V and J genes are TRBV9 and TRBJ1-2; D is unclear. V was trimmed by 1 base and J by 2 bases, leaving 12 bases between them. Germline loops: CDR1 SGDLS, CDR2 YYNGEE. The CDR3 is 15 residues long. The CDR3 bases are TGTGCCAGCAGCGTAAACCACAGCCCCAACTATGGCTACACCTTC. Protein: CASSVNHSPNYGYTF.

This clonotype was counted at least ten times. This rearrangement joins TRBV11-2 to TRBJ1-1; D remains ambiguous. Looked up from germline, CDR1 is SGHAT and CDR2 is FQNNGV. This CDR3 region has 13 residues. V was clipped by 0 bases and J by 6 bases, with 8 bases between them. The CDR3 bases are TGTGCCAGCAGCTTAGATCTAACGGCTGAAGCTTTCTTT. This gives the protein CASSLDLTAEAFF.

This clonotype was seen at least ten times. V usage is TRBV30 and J usage is TRBJ1-2; a weak D match, TRBD1 (6 bases). Trimming cost V 1 base and J 4 bases, with 10 bases left between them. Germline V gene data show CDR1 as GTSNPN and CDR2 as SVGIG (reference sequence). The CDR3 spans 13 residues. The CDR3 loop reads CAWSEQGPYGYTF. CDR3 in DNA: TGTGCCTGGAGTGAACAGGGACCCTATGGCTACACCTTC.

This chain links TRBV7-3 with TRBJ2-7, with D perhaps TRBD1 (6 bases). The length of the CDR3 is 17 residues. Germline CDR1 SGHTA, CDR2 FQGTGA. V was trimmed by 5 bases and J by 3 bases, leaving 23 bases between them. Here the CDR3 reads CASSLWSPAGVIYEQYF. CDR3 bases: TGTGCCAGCAGCCTATGGTCCCCCGCAGGGGTTATCTACGAGCAGTACTTC. The whole variable domain, remainder taken from reference TRBV7-3 and TRBJ2-7, is GAGVSQTPSNKVTEKGKYVELRCDPISGHTALYWYRQSLGQGPEFLIYFQGTGAADDSGLPNDRFFAVRPEGSVSTLKIQRTERGDSAVYLCASSLWSPAGVIYEQYFGPGTRLTVT.

The rearrangement links TRBV7-3 to TRBJ1-3; D ambiguous. Germline V CDR1 and CDR2: SGHTA, FQGTGA. Trimming cost V 1 base and J 0 bases, with 10 bases left between them. This CDR3 comprises 16 residues. CDR3 DNA: TGTGCCAGCAGCTTAAATGGGCGGACCTCTGGAAACACCATATATTTT. Translating it yields CASSLNGRTSGNTIYF.

This clonotype came up a few times. This rearrangement joins TRBV12-3 or TRBV12-4 to TRBJ2-3; 13 positions match TRBD2. This CDR3 comprises 18 residues. Trimming cost V 5 bases and J 2 bases; bases outside gene matches: 10. The CDR3 DNA is TGTGCCAGCAGTCCCGGACTAGCGGGGGCCGGATACACAGATACGCAGTATTTT. Protein product: CASSPGLAGAGYTDTQYF.

This clonotype was recorded many times. V usage is TRBV27 and J usage is TRBJ1-1; maybe TRBD1 (5 bases). This CDR3 has 15 amino acids. The V gene's germline CDR1 is MNHEY and CDR2 SMNVEV (reference sequence). The germline V and J ends were trimmed by 0 bases and 0 bases, with 8 bases remaining between them. The chain's CDR3 is CASSLSIGVNTEAFF. Here the CDR3 DNA reads TGTGCCAGCAGTTTATCGATAGGGGTGAACACTGAAGCTTTCTTT.

The J gene is TRBJ1-2, the V gene TRBV4-2; possible D gene TRBD1, 5 bases. The CDR3 has 19 amino acids. Germline assignment: CDR1 LGHNA and CDR2 YNFKEQ. V was cut by 0 bases and J by 0 bases, with 20 bases left in between. The CDR3 DNA follows: TGTGCCAGCAGCCAAGATGGGAGGCCACAGGCGCCAGCTAACTATGGCTACACCTTC. This sequence encodes CASSQDGRPQAPANYGYTF.

This clonotype was detected ten times or more. The chain couples TRBV28 to TRBJ1-5, with TRBD1 identical over 7 bases. The V gene's germline CDR1 is MDHEN and CDR2 SYDVKM. V lost 2 bases, J lost 7 bases, and 2 bases stayed unmatched. This CDR3 has 13 amino acids. The chain's CDR3 is CASSLGTVQPQHF. The CDR3 DNA reads as TGTGCCAGCAGTTTAGGGACAGTACAGCCCCAGCATTTT.

This clonotype was counted ten times or more. The rearrangement uses TRBV20-1 and TRBJ2-3; weak D call: TRBD2 (5 bases). V was cut by 5 bases and J by 1 base, with 10 bases left in between. The CDR3 is made up of 13 amino acids. CDR1 and CDR2 from the germline V gene are DFQATT and SNEGSKA (reference sequence). This CDR3 reads CSAPGVGTDTQYF. In DNA form, the CDR3 reads TGCAGTGCTCCCGGGGTAGGCACAGATACGCAGTATTTT.

In this sample, this clonotype turned up a few times. The rearrangement uses TRBV19 and TRBJ2-7; tentatively, D is TRBD1 (6 bases). Per the germline V gene, CDR1 is LNHDA and CDR2 is SQIVND (reference sequence). The V and J ends lost 1 base and 6 bases respectively, with 16 bases between them. This CDR3 contains 15 residues. In DNA form, the CDR3 reads TGTGCCAGTAGTATAGGGGCTACAGGGTCTGGCGAGCAGTACTTC. Amino acid sequence: CASSIGATGSGEQYF.

As regards this clonotype: Given a much more abundant clone one base away, this may be a read error. This sequence joins TRBV28 and TRBJ1-4; D unclear. Per the germline V gene, CDR1 is MDHEN and CDR2 is SYDVKM. V lost 5 bases to trimming and J lost 5 bases, with 12 bases between them. The CDR3 is 14 residues long. CDR3 sequence reads: CASSEWPKNEKLFF. CDR3 nucleotides: TGTGCCAGCAGTGAGTGGCCAAAAAATGAAAAACTGTTTTTT.

This clonotype was picked up a small number of times. This chain connects TRBV18 to TRBJ1-2; D possibly corresponds to TRBD1 (5 bases). This CDR3 contains 14 residues. The germline CDR1 and CDR2 sequences are KGHSH and LQKENI. V lost 2 bases and J 1 base, leaving 8 bases between the germline ends. Here the CDR3 reads CASSPSDSNYGYTF. The CDR3 region has the DNA TGTGCCAGCTCACCAAGCGACAGTAACTATGGCTACACCTTC.